This passage covers 31 T cell receptor beta chains from one sample sequenced in a study of OX40 agonist ivuxolimab in advanced cancers. Receptor amplification or capture employed the immunoSEQ multiplex PCR assay. TCRdb stores this immuneACCESS table with in-frame sequences only. Part of the clones is absent; in the studies checked, under half of the shortfall reflects unresolved V genes, and no reason is known for the rest. For this sample there are just over 60,000 clones; roughly 90% appear just once. Together, the top ten hold 16% of the sample. Here the sequenced sample was CD4+ or CD8+ T cells sorted from blood, taken in a trial of the OX40 agonist ivuxolimab. These receptor sequences come from an adult with an advanced solid tumor such as melanoma, head and neck, liver or kidney cancer.

The rearrangement uses TRBV6-6 and TRBJ1-2, with TRBD1 matching 9 bases. Trimming cost V 6 bases and J 1 base; bases outside gene matches: 6. The CDR3 spans 15 residues. Per the germline V gene, CDR1 is MNHNY and CDR2 is SVGAGI (reference sequence). CDR3: CASRHPGQGNYGYTF. The CDR3 coding sequence is TGTGCCAGCAGACACCCGGGACAGGGTAACTATGGCTACACCTTC.

V and J are TRBV6-1 and TRBJ1-6; D perhaps matches TRBD1 (6 bases). This CDR3 has 14 residues. Per germline, CDR1 MNHNS and CDR2 SASEGT. Trimming stripped 11 bases from V and 13 bases from J, with 24 bases between. As DNA, the CDR3 is TGTGCCGTTACCCCAGACGGGGGGCTAGGGCCCCTCCACTTT. Translated: CAVTPDGGLGPLHF.

The V and J genes are TRBV10-3 and TRBJ2-1; 7 bases map to TRBD2. This CDR3 is built from 15 residues. The V gene end was trimmed by 4 bases and the J gene end by 3 bases; junction bases not matched to a gene: 6. The germline gives CDR1 ENHRY, CDR2 SYGVKD. CDR3 nucleotide sequence: TGTGCCATCAGTGGGGGCGGGAGAATCTACAATGAGCAGTTCTTC. This translates into CAISGGGRIYNEQFF.

The genes are TRBV11-1 and TRBJ2-7; a possible D gene is TRBD2 (5 bases). With 6 bases removed from V and 3 bases from J, the gap between germline ends came to 9 bases. Per the germline V gene, CDR1 is SGHAT and CDR2 is FQDESV (reference sequence). The CDR3 runs to 12 residues. The CDR3 is CASSGRDYEQYF. The DNA of the CDR3 is TGTGCCAGCAGTGGACGGGACTACGAGCAGTACTTC.

The chain joins TRBV7-2 to TRBJ2-7, with D possibly TRBD2 on 5 matching bases. CDR1 and CDR2 from the germline V gene are SGHTA and FQGNSA. CDR3 size: 15 residues. Trimming left V 5 bases short and J 2 bases short, with 16 bases between. The CDR3 nucleotides are TGTGCCAGCAGCCCAGCGGCGGCACTAACCTACGAGCAGTACTTC. Translating it yields CASSPAAALTYEQYF.

This clone came up a few times. The genes are TRBV4-1 and TRBJ2-5; TRBD1 aligns across 7 bases. This CDR3 contains 16 residues. V gave up 3 bases and J gave up 0 bases; unmatched junction bases: 7. Germline V gene data show CDR1 as MGHRA and CDR2 as YSYEKL. The CDR3 sequence is CASSHNRGLNQETQYF. The CDR3 DNA reads TGCGCCAGCAGCCACAATAGGGGGCTGAACCAAGAGACCCAGTACTTC.

This clone was found a few times. The chain is built from TRBV4-1 and TRBJ2-7, with TRBD2 identical over 13 bases. Germline CDR1 is MGHRA and CDR2 is YSYEKL. Trimming took 8 bases from V and 5 from J; bases not matched to a gene: 6. The length of the CDR3 is 14 residues. The DNA for the CDR3 is TGCGCCAGCCAGGGACTAGCGGGAACCCACGAGCAGTACTTC. Translation gives CASQGLAGTHEQYF.

The chain is built from TRBV2 and TRBJ2-7, with D possibly matching TRBD1 (5 bases). The CDR3 is 14 amino acids. The ends were cut back, 6 bases at V and 6 bases at J, with 18 bases in the middle. Per germline, CDR1 SNHLY and CDR2 FYNNEI. The CDR3 DNA follows: TGTGCCAGCAGGCCCGTATCAGGGCGCACCGAGCAGTACTTC. Translation gives CASRPVSGRTEQYF.

The chain carries TRBV7-6 and TRBJ2-1; weak D call: TRBD2 (6 bases). This CDR3 is built from 16 residues. Trimming pared 6 bases from V and 0 bases from J, leaving 15 bases between. Germline loops: CDR1 SGHVS, CDR2 FNYEAQ. The CDR3 region has the DNA TGTGCCAGCAGTCCGACTAGTGGGCTCTCCTACAATGAGCAGTTCTTC. It codes for CASSPTSGLSYNEQFF.

This rearrangement joins TRBV10-3 to TRBJ2-3, with 10 bases fitting TRBD2. Per the germline V gene, CDR1 is ENHRY and CDR2 is SYGVKD. With 6 bases clipped from V and 6 bases from J, the junction kept 6 bases outside the gene matches. This CDR3 has 14 amino acids. CDR3 sequence (DNA): TGTGCCATCAGGAGACTAGCGGGTTTGGATACGCAGTATTTT. Translated, it gives CAIRRLAGLDTQYF.

About this clone itself: This same CDR3 is encoded by further DNA sequences in the sample. CDR3 sequence (DNA): TGTGCCAGCTCACCAACCCAAGAGACCCAGTACTTC. It specifies CASSPTQETQYF. The genes are TRBV18 and TRBJ2-5, with D hard to call. Trimming stripped 2 bases from V and 1 base from J, with 2 bases between. This CDR3 is built from 12 residues. CDR1 is KGHSH, CDR2 LQKENI, per germline. Variable domain in full (rest from reference TRBV18 and TRBJ2-5): NAGVMQNPRHLVRRRGQEARLRCSPMKGHSHVYWYRQLPEEGLKFMVYLQKENIIDESGMPKERFSAEFPKEGPSILRIQQVVRGDSAAYFCASSPTQETQYFGPGTRLLVL.

This chain joins TRBV18 and TRBJ2-3; 9 bases align to TRBD1. The J segment lost 4 bases and the V segment lost 4 bases, leaving 6 bases of the junction unmatched. In germline, CDR1 is KGHSH, CDR2 LQKENI. The CDR3 runs to 15 residues. The chain's CDR3 is CASSLTGGLADTQYF. DNA of the CDR3: TGTGCCAGCTCACTAACAGGGGGCCTAGCAGATACGCAGTATTTT.

The V call is TRBV29-1, the J call TRBJ2-7, with TRBD1 matching over 8 bases. Trimming cost V 0 bases and J 6 bases; bases outside gene matches: 13. Germline V CDR1 and CDR2: SQVTM, ANQGSEA. CDR3 length: 16 amino acids. CDR3 in amino acids: CSVEDCRRTGRCEQYF. Written as DNA, the CDR3 is TGCAGCGTTGAAGATTGTCGAAGGACAGGGAGATGCGAGCAGTACTTC.

The chain recombines TRBV11-2 with TRBJ2-1; TRBD2 matches at 7 bases. The CDR3 has 17 residues. J was trimmed by 1 base and V by 3 bases; bases with no gene match: 9. CDR1 and CDR2 (germline): SGHAT, FQNNGV. The CDR3 nucleotides read TGTGCCAGCAGCTTTTCACTAGCGAGAAGGTCCTACAATGAGCAGTTCTTC. This translates into CASSFSLARRSYNEQFF. Looking up the rest from reference TRBV11-2 and TRBJ2-1 gives the full variable domain: EAGVAQSPRYKIIEKRQSVAFWCNPISGHATLYWYQQILGQGPKLLIQFQNNGVVDDSQLPKDRFSAERLKGVDSTLKIQPAKLEDSAVYLCASSFSLARRSYNEQFFGPGTRLTVL.

This chain links TRBV7-3 with TRBJ2-5, with D possibly being TRBD1 (5 bases). Trimming removed 3 bases from V and 5 bases from J, with 10 bases in between. Looked up from germline, CDR1 is SGHTA and CDR2 is FQGTGA. There are 13 residues in the CDR3. This chain's CDR3 is CASSLTAYETQYF. CDR3 nucleotide sequence: TGTGCCAGCAGCTTGACAGCTTACGAGACCCAGTACTTC.

The chain is built from TRBV5-1 and TRBJ2-7; 8 bases align to TRBD2. Germline V gene data show CDR1 as SGHRS and CDR2 as YFSETQ. V shed 3 bases, J shed 3 bases, and the junction held 17 bases outside the gene matches. The CDR3 contains 18 residues. The CDR3 coding sequence is TGCGCCAGCAGCTCTGGGCTGGGTGCGTCGCGGGGGGACTACGAGCAGTACTTC. This gives the protein CASSSGLGASRGDYEQYF.

The chain has TRBV18 and TRBJ2-1; the D is unclear. This CDR3 has 14 residues. CDR1 and CDR2 (germline): KGHSH, LQKENI. With 5 bases removed from V and 2 bases from J, the gap between germline ends came to 10 bases. The CDR3: CASSSLVTYNEQFF. In nucleotides, the CDR3 is TGTGCCAGCTCATCCCTAGTGACCTACAATGAGCAGTTCTTC.

This clone was recorded a few times. At one end the junction does not follow the germline gene, possibly because of a read error. This chain connects TRBV7-7 to TRBJ2-7; D unresolved. This CDR3 is 12 amino acids long. In germline, CDR1 is SSHAT, CDR2 FNYEAQ (reference sequence). The DNA for the CDR3 is TGTGCTAGCAGCCCCAACCTATACGAGCAGTACTTC. This gives the protein CASSPNLYEQYF. Variable domain in full (rest from reference TRBV7-7 and TRBJ2-7): GAGVSQSPRYKVTKRGQDVTLRCDPISSHATLYWYQQALGQGPEFLTYFNYEAQPDKSGLPSDRFSAERPEGSISTLTIQRTEQRDSAMYRCASSPNLYEQYFGPGTRLTVT.

This clone was observed a handful of times. The rearrangement links TRBV6-1 to TRBJ1-4; 9 bases match TRBD1. The V and J ends lost 6 bases and 6 bases, in that order; junction bases with no gene match: 8. CDR1 is MNHNS, CDR2 SASEGT, per germline. The CDR3 extends over 15 amino acids. As DNA, the CDR3 is TGTGCCAGCAGCGCCGGGACAGGGCCATATGAAAAACTGTTTTTT. It specifies CASSAGTGPYEKLFF.

The chain couples TRBV2 to TRBJ2-1, with TRBD1 as a possible D gene (5 bases). Per germline, CDR1 SNHLY and CDR2 FYNNEI. The ends were cut back, 4 bases at V and 2 bases at J, with 6 bases in the middle. This CDR3 contains 13 residues. The CDR3 here is CASSGQTYNEQFF. In DNA form, the CDR3 reads TGTGCCAGCAGTGGACAGACCTACAATGAGCAGTTCTTC.

This clone has a handful of counts. V and J are TRBV2 and TRBJ2-5, with D hard to call. Germline-derived CDR1 and CDR2 are SNHLY and FYNNEI. The V and J ends lost 3 bases and 4 bases respectively, with 15 bases between them. The CDR3 is made up of 15 amino acids. The CDR3 DNA reads TGTGCCAGCAGTGAGGAGAGAAGTGGTGCAGAGACCCAGTACTTC. Amino acid sequence: CASSEERSGAETQYF.

This clone was observed once. The CDR3 loop is CSVSLHNSGNTIYF. CDR3 coding DNA: TGCAGCGTCTCCTTACACAACTCTGGAAACACCATATATTTT. This chain uses TRBV29-1 with TRBJ1-3; D ambiguous. Trimming removed 6 bases at V and 0 bases at J, with 12 bases between. CDR1 is SQVTM and CDR2 is ANQGSEA in the germline V gene. The CDR3 is 14 residues long. Combining the CDR3 with reference TRBV29-1 and TRBJ1-3 gives the whole variable domain SAVISQKPSRDICQRGTSLTIQCQVDSQVTMMFWYRQQPGQSLTLIATANQGSEATYESGFVIDKFPISRPNLTFSTLTVSNMSPEDSSIYLCSVSLHNSGNTIYFGEGSWLTVV.

This chain joins TRBV18 and TRBJ2-5; possibly TRBD2 for D (6 bases). The ends were cut back, 5 bases at V and 5 bases at J, with 18 bases in the middle. The CDR3 has 15 residues. Germline CDR1 KGHSH, CDR2 LQKENI. The CDR3 DNA reads TGTGCCAGCTCAAGCCGGACTGGCGGGGAGGAGACCCAGTACTTC. Its translation: CASSSRTGGEETQYF.

This clone was observed a handful of times. The CDR3 loop reads CAWSVNTEAFF. CDR3 coding DNA: TGTGCCTGGAGTGTTAACACTGAAGCTTTCTTT. The V and J genes are TRBV30 and TRBJ1-1; no definite D call. Trimming stripped 0 bases from V and 2 bases from J, with 1 base between. This CDR3 region has 11 residues. Germline V CDR1 and CDR2: GTSNPN, SVGIG (reference sequence).

The CDR3 loop reads CAGGRTNYGYTF. CDR3 sequence (DNA): TGTGCCGGCGGCAGGACTAACTATGGCTACACCTTC. This chain links TRBV30 with TRBJ1-2; D not resolved. This CDR3 has 12 amino acids. The ends were cut back, 8 bases at V and 0 bases at J, with 10 bases in the middle. Germline V CDR1 and CDR2: GTSNPN, SVGIG (reference sequence).

The rearrangement uses TRBV2 and TRBJ2-1; 10 nucleotides match TRBD2. This CDR3 region has 14 residues. Germline V gene data show CDR1 as SNHLY and CDR2 as FYNNEI. After removal of 9 bases from V and 4 bases from J, the junction contained 6 bases not matched to a gene. The CDR3 DNA reads as TGTGCCAGAAGAGGGACTAGCGATTACAATGAGCAGTTCTTC. Protein product: CARRGTSDYNEQFF.

DNA of the CDR3: TGTGCCAGCAGCGTAGCTACTGGACTAGCAGGCCATGAGCAGTTCTTC. This gives the protein CASSVATGLAGHEQFF. The J gene is TRBJ2-1, the V gene TRBV9; 8 nucleotides line up with TRBD2. The V gene's germline CDR1 is SGDLS and CDR2 YYNGEE. The CDR3 contains 16 residues. With 0 bases clipped from V and 8 bases from J, the junction kept 10 bases outside the gene matches. Filled out from reference TRBV9 and TRBJ2-1, the complete variable domain reads DSGVTQTPKHLITATGQRVTLRCSPRSGDLSVYWYQQSLDQGLQFLIQYYNGEERAKGNILERFSAQQFPDLHSELNLSSLELGDSALYFCASSVATGLAGHEQFFGPGTRLTVL.

The V and J genes are TRBV2 and TRBJ2-7; 7 nucleotides agree with TRBD1. The CDR3 totals 14 residues. Germline assignment: CDR1 SNHLY and CDR2 FYNNEI. V lost 5 bases and J lost 6; bases outside the gene matches: 10. CDR3 nucleotides: TGTGCCAGCAGTATAAACCGACAGGGCGGCGAGCAGTACTTC. Translating it yields CASSINRQGGEQYF.

This clone came up once. The chain is built from TRBV11-2 and TRBJ1-4; D possibly corresponds to TRBD1 (6 bases). Germline V gene sequence: CDR1 SGHAT, CDR2 FQNNGV. The CDR3 runs 14 residues. The V end was cut by 5 bases, the J end by 4 bases, with 11 bases between. This CDR3 reads CASSRGQLNEKLFF. The CDR3 DNA sequence: TGTGCCAGCAGCCGCGGACAGCTTAATGAAAAACTGTTTTTT.

This sequence joins TRBV10-3 and TRBJ2-7; 8 bases fit TRBD1. The ends lost 6 bases at V and 4 bases at J; junction bases unmatched: 8. This CDR3 is 14 amino acids long. Looked up from germline, CDR1 is ENHRY and CDR2 is SYGVKD. CDR3 amino acids: CAIREDREAYEQYF. In nucleotides, the CDR3 is TGTGCCATCAGGGAGGACAGGGAGGCGTACGAGCAGTACTTC.

The V gene is TRBV11-2, the J gene TRBJ2-2, with 11 positions matching TRBD2. Trimming took 8 bases from V and 5 from J; bases not matched to a gene: 7. Germline lookup yields CDR1 SGHAT and CDR2 FQNNGV. The CDR3 extends over 15 amino acids. The DNA for the CDR3 is TGTGCCAGCGGGAGGCTAGCGGGAGGTACCGGGGAGCTGTTTTTT. Its protein product is CASGRLAGGTGELFF.